A selection of T cell receptor beta chains follows, all from one sample in a study of early T cells in non-severe SARS-CoV-2 infection. A single record per CDR3 protein comes from TCRdb applying MiXCR to the 5' RACE reads. The table has about 60,000 distinct CDR3 sequences, around an eighth seen once; the top ten hold approximately 4.8%. Sequencing was carried out using whole blood. The receptors were gathered from an adult who was a healthcare worker with PCR-confirmed SARS-CoV-2 infection or an uninfected control (not recorded which). The CDR3 runs from the conserved cysteine through the conserved F or W. D genes are given only for firm matches. Part of the rows lack a size; the others show once, few, many or a class for expanded clones.

abundance,d_gene,j_gene,v_gene,CDR3nt,CDR3aa
.,TRBD1,TRBJ2-4,TRBV3-1,TGTGCCAGCAGGGACAGGAAAAACATTCAGTACTTC,CASRDRKNIQYF
.,.,TRBJ1-6,TRBV5-5,TGTGCCAGCAGCTTGATGTGGGCAGCTAATTCACCCCTCCACTTT,CASSLMWAANSPLHF
.,.,TRBJ2-7,TRBV20-1,TGCAGTGCCCCCGCGTTGACCTACGAGCAGTACTTC,CSAPALTYEQYF
few,.,TRBJ1-1,TRBV7-2,TGTGCCAGCAGCTTAAGATACTCGGGGAACACTGAAGCTTTCTTT,CASSLRYSGNTEAFF
few,.,TRBJ2-5,TRBV5-1,TGCGCCAGCAGCTTGACGCCGGTGGGGCAAGAGACCCAGTACTTC,CASSLTPVGQETQYF
many,.,TRBJ2-7,TRBV28,TGTGCCACCATGGGGAGGCGCGAGCAGTACTTC,CATMGRREQYF
many,TRBD1,TRBJ2-7,TRBV11-2,TGTGCCAGCAGCTCAAGGACAGGTTTTCTGTACGAGCAGTACTTC,CASSSRTGFLYEQYF
.,TRBD2,TRBJ2-2,TRBV9,TGTGCCAGCAGCGTGACTAGCGGGGGATCCGGGGAGCTGTTTTTT,CASSVTSGGSGELFF
.,.,TRBJ2-2,TRBV7-6,TGTGCCAGCAGCTTACGAACAGGAGAGAACACCGGGGAGCTGTTTTTT,CASSLRTGENTGELFF
.,TRBD1,TRBJ1-4,TRBV29-1,TGCAGCGTTGAAGCGGGGCAGGGGGCGGAGAAACTGTTTTTT,CSVEAGQGAEKLFF
few,TRBD1,TRBJ1-1,TRBV10-1,TGCGCCAGCAGTGACCCCGGACAGGGTGACGCTGAAGCTTTCTTT,CASSDPGQGDAEAFF
many,.,TRBJ2-7,TRBV19,TGTGCCAGTAGTATCAACCTACCCTACGAGCAGTACTTC,CASSINLPYEQYF
.,TRBD1,TRBJ1-1,TRBV6-5,TGTGCCAGCACGATGACAGGGGATACTGAAGCTTTCTTT,CASTMTGDTEAFF
.,.,TRBJ1-4,TRBV20-1,TGCAGTGCCTGGCAGGGGAGGGAGGAAAAACTGTTTTTT,CSAWQGREEKLFF
.,.,TRBJ2-3,TRBV7-3,TGTGCCAGCAGCTTAGCCCCCGGCGCCGCAGATACGCAGTATTTT,CASSLAPGAADTQYF
few,.,TRBJ1-1,TRBV5-1,TGCGCCAGCAGCTTGTTGATGAACACTGAAGCTTTCTTT,CASSLLMNTEAFF
.,.,TRBJ2-5,TRBV20-1,TGCAGTGCTAGAGAGCGAGAGACCCAGTACTTC,CSARERETQYF
few,.,TRBJ1-5,TRBV11-2,TGTGCCAGCAGCTTAATTCGGGGTCAGCCCCAGCATTTT,CASSLIRGQPQHF
.,.,TRBJ2-1,TRBV29-1,TGCAGCGTCAAAGGGGTGGGCTCCTACAATGAGCAGTTCTTC,CSVKGVGSYNEQFF
few,.,TRBJ2-5,TRBV5-5,TGTGCCAGCAGCTTGGGACAGAACCAAGAGACCCAGTACTTC,CASSLGQNQETQYF
medium-sized,.,TRBJ1-2,TRBV20-1,TGCAGTGCTACAATAGCTAACTATGGCTACACCTTC,CSATIANYGYTF
.,.,TRBJ1-5,TRBV7-2,TGTGCCAGCAGCTTAGGCAGGGTTAGCAATCAGCCCCAGCATTTT,CASSLGRVSNQPQHF
few,TRBD2,TRBJ2-2,TRBV7-9,TGTGCCAGCAGTGAAGCGGGAGGTTACTCCGGGGAGCTGTTTTTT,CASSEAGGYSGELFF
many,.,TRBJ2-5,TRBV27,TGTGCCAGCAGTCTACAGGGTGAAGAGACCCAGTACTTC,CASSLQGEETQYF
.,.,TRBJ1-1,TRBV7-9,TGTGCCAGCAGCTCCTTCGTGGGGGAAGCTTTCTTT,CASSSFVGEAFF
many,.,TRBJ1-1,TRBV7-9,TGTGCCAGCTTCGGCGGGGGAGAGGGCACTGAAGCTTTCTTT,CASFGGGEGTEAFF
few,.,TRBJ1-1,TRBV9,TGTGCCAGCAGCGTTAGGACAGACCTGGGTGAAGCTTTCTTT,CASSVRTDLGEAFF
.,.,TRBJ2-3,TRBV29-1,TGCAGCGCCCCCCAAGGCGGGGGCACAGATACGCAGTATTTT,CSAPQGGGTDTQYF
few,TRBD2,TRBJ2-5,TRBV19,TGTGCCAGTAGCGAACTAGCGTGGGAGACCCAGTACTTC,CASSELAWETQYF
many,TRBD1,TRBJ1-4,TRBV29-1,TGCAGCGTTGAGGGACAGCTGAATGAAAAACTGTTTTTT,CSVEGQLNEKLFF
.,TRBD2,TRBJ2-1,TRBV2,TGTGCCAGCAAAGCGGGAGCCGCGTACAATGAGCAGTTCTTC,CASKAGAAYNEQFF
many,.,TRBJ1-1,TRBV6-6,TGTGCCAGCAGTTGGGGGGGGAACACTGAAGCTTTCTTT,CASSWGGNTEAFF
few,.,TRBJ2-3,TRBV2,TGTGCCAGCAGCCAGAGCTTCACAGATACGCAGTATTTT,CASSQSFTDTQYF
.,.,TRBJ2-7,TRBV28,TGTGCCAGCGGCCCAATTTACGAGCAGTACTTC,CASGPIYEQYF
.,.,TRBJ2-7,TRBV28,TGTGCCAGCAGTCTTCACTACGAGCAGTACTTC,CASSLHYEQYF
.,TRBD1,TRBJ2-5,TRBV7-2,TGTGCCAGCAGCAGACGGACAGGCTCCGAGGAGACCCAGTACTTC,CASSRRTGSEETQYF
few,TRBD1,TRBJ1-5,TRBV6-2/TRBV6-3,TGTGCCAGCATCGCAGGGGGACAGGGCCATCAGCCCCAGCATTTT,CASIAGGQGHQPQHF
.,.,TRBJ1-6,TRBV6-1,TGTGCCAGCAGTGAAGTTGGAGGGTTTAATTCACCCCTCCACTTT,CASSEVGGFNSPLHF
few,.,TRBJ2-3,TRBV14,TGTGCCAGCAGCCCCACATGGGGATCCACAGATACGCAGTATTTT,CASSPTWGSTDTQYF
.,TRBD1,TRBJ1-5,TRBV6-1,TGTGCCAGCAGTGAAATTGTAACAGGGGGCCTGGGTCAGCCCCAGCATTTT,CASSEIVTGGLGQPQHF
few,TRBD1,TRBJ2-7,TRBV7-8,TGTGCCAGCACCCCTTCCGGGACAGGGCTCTACGAGCAGTACTTC,CASTPSGTGLYEQYF
many,TRBD1,TRBJ2-2,TRBV12-3/TRBV12-4,TGTGCCAGCAGACCTACCGGGACAGGGAGAGGCGGGGAGCTGTTTTTT,CASRPTGTGRGGELFF
.,.,TRBJ2-3,TRBV10-3,TGTGCCATCACCAAGGACCCTACAGATACGCAGTATTTT,CAITKDPTDTQYF
.,TRBD2,TRBJ2-7,TRBV9,TGTGCCAGCAGCAAACTTAGCGGGGGAAGTTACGAGCAGTACTTC,CASSKLSGGSYEQYF
many,TRBD2,TRBJ2-7,TRBV5-4,TGTGCCAGCAGCGGACCGGCGGGAGCCGAGCAGTACTTC,CASSGPAGAEQYF
.,TRBD1,TRBJ2-3,TRBV5-4,TGTGCCAGCAAGCGACAGGGGGAAACAGATACGCAGTATTTT,CASKRQGETDTQYF
few,.,TRBJ2-1,TRBV29-1,TGCAGCGTAAGGGGTAGTACGTTGTCGGAGCAGTTCTTC,CSVRGSTLSEQFF
many,.,TRBJ1-3,TRBV6-5,TGTGCCAGCACTGGGTCCTCTGGAAACACCATATATTTT,CASTGSSGNTIYF
few,.,TRBJ1-2,TRBV6-4,TGTGCCAGTACCGACAGGCCTGGGGGTGGCTACACCTTC,CASTDRPGGGYTF
.,TRBD2,TRBJ2-4,TRBV7-9,TGTGCCAGCAGCCCATCCCGGGAGGGGGACAAAAACATTCAGTACTTC,CASSPSREGDKNIQYF
.,TRBD1,TRBJ2-4,TRBV20-1,TGCAGTGCTAGGCAAAATGCAGGGACAGGGCTAGCCAAAAACATTCAGTACTTC,CSARQNAGTGLAKNIQYF
many,TRBD2,TRBJ2-7,TRBV7-9,TGTGCCAGCAGCCTGATGGGACTAGCGGGAGCAAACGAGCAGTACTTC,CASSLMGLAGANEQYF
many,TRBD2,TRBJ2-7,TRBV12-3/TRBV12-4,TGTGCCAGCCAGGAGACAGCGGGAGCTTTGCAGTACTTC,CASQETAGALQYF